A selection of T cell receptor beta chains follows, all from one sample in a study of T cell changes during pregnancy in multiple sclerosis. Assay used: immunoSEQ multiplex PCR; TCRdb lists only in-frame clones, some missing. The sample has 55,000 to 65,000 clones; roughly 92% are singletons. This specimen consisted of peripheral blood, obtained in the second trimester of pregnancy. Receptor source: a female donor with multiple sclerosis, enrolled in a pregnancy study. Each CDR3 is given with its conserved first and last residue. The order of the fields is clone size, J gene, V gene, D gene, CDR3 DNA, CDR3 protein. The D gene is left open where the match is weak. The listing skips clone size in some rows; elsewhere it reads once, few, many or a size class.

>-|TRBJ2-5|TRBV5-4|TRBD2
TGTGCCAGCAGCTTCCCTCCCGGGACTAGAGAGACCCAGTACTTC
CASSFPPGTRETQYF
>few|TRBJ2-5|TRBV19|TRBD1
TGTGCCAGTAGTACGGGACAGACTCACCAAGAGACCCAGTACTTC
CASSTGQTHQETQYF
>-|TRBJ1-1|TRBV28|-
TGTGCCAGCAGTTTAATATTAACGGGGGGCCGAGCTTTCTTT
CASSLILTGGRAFF
>-|TRBJ2-3|TRBV7-2|TRBD2
TGTGCCAGCAGCTTTAGCGGGAGTGCTGGCACAGATACGCAGTATTTT
CASSFSGSAGTDTQYF
>-|TRBJ1-1|TRBV18|-
TGTGCCAGCTCACCACCGGCGGGGGCTACTGAAGCTTTCTTT
CASSPPAGATEAFF
>-|TRBJ2-1|TRBV2|TRBD2
TGTGCCAGCAGTGAGTGGCTAGCGGGAGGGTACAATGAGCAGTTCTTC
CASSEWLAGGYNEQFF
>-|TRBJ1-5|TRBV18|-
TGTGCCAGCTCACTGGGCGCTCAGCCCCAGCATTTT
CASSLGAQPQHF
>-|TRBJ2-1|TRBV19|TRBD2
TGTGCCAGTAGTATATGGGCTAGCGGGACCCTTGGTGAGCAGTTCTTC
CASSIWASGTLGEQFF
>-|TRBJ2-7|TRBV30|TRBD2
TGTGCCTGGAGATTGGCGGGAGGAACCTACGAGCAGTACTTC
CAWRLAGGTYEQYF
>once|TRBJ1-4|TRBV9|TRBD1
TGTGCCAGCAGCGTGGGACAGGGGGGAGGTGAAAAACTGTTTTTT
CASSVGQGGGEKLFF
>-|TRBJ2-3|TRBV11-2|-
TGTGCCAGCAGCTTAGAGCCTCGGACAGATACGCAGTATTTT
CASSLEPRTDTQYF
>-|TRBJ2-1|TRBV5-1|-
TGCGCCAGCAGCTTTTCGACATTTCAGTTCTTC
CASSFSTFQFF
>-|TRBJ2-1|TRBV6-4|-
TGTGCCAGCAGTGACTCGGAGCGAACCTCCTACAATGAGCAGTTCTTC
CASSDSERTSYNEQFF
>once|TRBJ2-7|TRBV11-1|-
TGTGCCAGCAGCTTAGGGGGGGATCCTTACTTC
CASSLGGDPYF
>-|TRBJ1-6|TRBV29-1|-
TGCAGCGTTGAATCCTCCTTCACAGGGTGGAATTCACCCCTCCACTTT
CSVESSFTGWNSPLHF
>-|TRBJ2-7|TRBV27|-
TGTGCCAGCAGTTTCTCCAGGGGTGGCTACGAGCAGTACTTC
CASSFSRGGYEQYF
>-|TRBJ2-2|TRBV19|-
TGTGCCAGTAGTCCCGGACAGACGAACACCGGGGAGCTGTTTTTT
CASSPGQTNTGELFF